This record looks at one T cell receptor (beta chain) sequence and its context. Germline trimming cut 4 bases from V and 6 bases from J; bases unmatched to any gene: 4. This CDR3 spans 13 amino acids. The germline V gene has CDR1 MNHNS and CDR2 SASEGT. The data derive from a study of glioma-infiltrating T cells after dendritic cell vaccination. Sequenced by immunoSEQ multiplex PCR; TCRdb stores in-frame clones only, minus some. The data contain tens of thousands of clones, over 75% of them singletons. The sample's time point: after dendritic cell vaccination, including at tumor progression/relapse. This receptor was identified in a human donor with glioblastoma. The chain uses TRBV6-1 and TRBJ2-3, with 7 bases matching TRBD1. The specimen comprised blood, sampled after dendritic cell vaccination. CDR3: CASSADRVDTQYF. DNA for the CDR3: TGTGCCAGCAGTGCCGACAGGGTGGATACGCAGTATTTT.